The source of this T cell receptor (beta chain) is a study of T cell responses to AZD1222 COVID-19 vaccine. V trimming: 7 bases; J trimming: 6 bases; junction bases outside the gene matches: 12. The CDR3 contains 16 residues. Per the germline V gene, CDR1 is LNHDA and CDR2 is SQIVND (reference sequence). Method: immunoSEQ multiplex PCR; TCRdb's copy keeps in-frame clones and lacks some. The table has approximately 92,000 clones, under 95% seen once. Whole-study results and caveats: Per reports, nearly half of all spike-specific TCRs target regions that are unmutated in variants. At 160-218 and 743-854, vaccine-associated CD4 TCRs were dominant, and they spanned spike. Vaccination with two AZD1222 doses was followed by a rise in Spike-specific TCR breadth and depth. At study baseline, merely six AZD1222 recipients were seropositive.

As regards this clone: Its antigen remains unidentified.

The source was peripheral blood, collected on day 0 of AZD1222 vaccination. This rearrangement joins TRBV19 to TRBJ1-5, with 10 bases that match TRBD1. The origin of this receptor is an adult in good health. CDR3 coding DNA: TGTGCCAGTACCCTGAAAGGGGACAGGGGAGGTCAGCCCCAGCATTTT. This gives the protein CASTLKGDRGGQPQHF.